The next 5 T cell receptor beta chains were all read from a single sample in a study of CD8+ T cells in alopecia areata. Treatment reported: oral pan-JAK inhibitor, 5-10 mg twice daily. Isolated RNA was reverse transcribed into cDNA used as the sequencing template. Sequencing used immunoSEQ multiplex PCR; TCRdb keeps in-frame clones, though not all of them. The data show approximately 140,000 clones, roughly four fifths seen once. Here the sequenced sample was CD8+ T cells sorted from blood, taken at week 4, from a patient treated with tofacitinib. Source of these receptors: a human donor with alopecia areata.

The V call is TRBV4-3, the J call TRBJ1-2, with D perhaps TRBD1 (5 bases). CDR1 and CDR2 (germline): LGHNA, YSLEER. The CDR3 has 15 amino acids. Trimming cost V 4 bases and J 2 bases, with 14 bases left between them. CDR3 nucleotides: TGCGCCAGCAGCCCCTACCGGGGGGGGAACTATGGCTACACCTTC. Its translation: CASSPYRGGNYGYTF.

The chain couples TRBV23-1 to TRBJ2-3, with unresolved D. TRBV23-1 is given ORF status, its function remaining uncertain. The CDR3 has 15 amino acids. V dropped 6 bases and J dropped 0 bases, with 13 bases sitting between them. CDR3 sequence: CASRLCGPSTDTQYF. The CDR3 DNA follows: TGCGCCAGCAGACTTTGCGGTCCGAGCACAGATACGCAGTATTTT.

The table lists this clone with a few counts. J is TRBJ2-3 and V is TRBV5-6; 7 nucleotides agree with TRBD1. CDR3 length: 14 residues. CDR1 is SGHDT and CDR2 is YYEEEE in the germline V gene. Trimming at V came to 6 bases and at J to 7 bases, leaving 11 bases not matched to a gene. The CDR3 is CASTPDRASNTQYF. CDR3 nucleotides: TGTGCCAGCACCCCAGACAGGGCATCGAATACGCAGTATTTT.

The rearrangement uses TRBV15 and TRBJ1-1, with a possible D match to TRBD1 (5 bases). The CDR3 has 16 amino acids. Trimming took 5 bases from V and 6 from J, leaving 22 bases between them. Germline lookup yields CDR1 LNHNV and CDR2 YYDKDF (reference sequence). CDR3 region: CATSGLFTGVFAEAFF. DNA for the CDR3: TGTGCCACCAGCGGATTATTTACAGGCGTGTTCGCTGAAGCTTTCTTT.

The sample holds one count of this clone. This rearrangement joins TRBV5-4 to TRBJ1-2, with TRBD1 as a possible D gene (5 bases). The germline CDR1 and CDR2 sequences are SGHNT and YYREEE (reference sequence). The germline V and J ends were trimmed by 0 bases and 7 bases, with 16 bases remaining between them. This CDR3 comprises 15 residues. CDR3 nucleotides: TGTGCCAGCAGCTTGGAGTATCAGGGTTTCAGTGGCTACACCTTC. Protein: CASSLEYQGFSGYTF.